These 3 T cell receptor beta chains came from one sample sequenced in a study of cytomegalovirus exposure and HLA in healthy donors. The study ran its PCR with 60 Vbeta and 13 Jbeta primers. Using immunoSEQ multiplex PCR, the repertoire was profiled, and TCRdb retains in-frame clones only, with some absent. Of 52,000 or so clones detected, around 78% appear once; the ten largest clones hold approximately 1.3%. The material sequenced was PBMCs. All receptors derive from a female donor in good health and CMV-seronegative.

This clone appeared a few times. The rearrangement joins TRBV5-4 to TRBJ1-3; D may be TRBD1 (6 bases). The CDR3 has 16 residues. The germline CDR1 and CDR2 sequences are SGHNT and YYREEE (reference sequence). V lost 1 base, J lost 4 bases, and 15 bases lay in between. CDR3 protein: CASSLSAGAQGNTIYF. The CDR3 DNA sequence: TGTGCCAGCAGCTTGTCAGCGGGGGCGCAAGGAAACACCATATATTTT.

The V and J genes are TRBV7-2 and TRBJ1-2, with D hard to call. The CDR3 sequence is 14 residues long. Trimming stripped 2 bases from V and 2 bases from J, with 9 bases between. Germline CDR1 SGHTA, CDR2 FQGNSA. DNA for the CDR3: TGTGCCAGCAGCTTATCACCTATGAACTATGGCTACACCTTC. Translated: CASSLSPMNYGYTF.

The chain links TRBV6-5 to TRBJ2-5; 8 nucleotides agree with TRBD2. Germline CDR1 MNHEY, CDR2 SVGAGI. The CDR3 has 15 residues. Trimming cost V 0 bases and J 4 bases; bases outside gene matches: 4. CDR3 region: CASSYSSGGGETQYF. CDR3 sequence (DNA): TGTGCCAGCAGTTACTCAAGCGGGGGCGGAGAGACCCAGTACTTC.